Listed here are 24 T cell receptor beta chains from one sample, sequenced in a study of OX40 agonist ivuxolimab in advanced cancers. Using immunoSEQ multiplex PCR, the repertoire was profiled, and TCRdb retains in-frame clones only, with some absent. This table holds about 17,000 clones, around 67% found once. The sample here was CD4+ or CD8+ T cells sorted from blood, taken in a trial of the OX40 agonist ivuxolimab. These receptors were collected from an adult with an advanced solid tumor such as melanoma, head and neck, liver or kidney cancer.

The V call is TRBV7-6, the J call TRBJ2-6; no clear D. Trimming stripped 2 bases from V and 0 bases from J, with 5 bases between. CDR3 size: 15 residues. The germline V gene has CDR1 SGHVS and CDR2 FNYEAQ. Here the CDR3 reads CASSLSSSGANVLTF. CDR3 coding DNA: TGTGCCAGCAGCTTATCTTCCTCTGGGGCCAACGTCCTGACTTTC.

This clone occurred once. The chain uses TRBV19 and TRBJ1-2; TRBD1 agrees at 9 bases. After removal of 8 bases from V and 4 bases from J, the junction contained 8 bases not matched to a gene. The CDR3 has 14 amino acids. Germline V CDR1 and CDR2: LNHDA, SQIVND (reference sequence). The CDR3: CASDPTGGSYGYTF. CDR3 sequence (DNA): TGTGCCAGTGACCCAACAGGGGGCAGCTATGGCTACACCTTC.

V gene TRBV11-2 combines with J gene TRBJ2-3; no definite D call. Trimming shortened V by 4 bases and J by 4 bases, and 12 bases separated the two germline ends. CDR1 and CDR2 (germline): SGHAT, FQNNGV. The CDR3 has 14 residues. The DNA for the CDR3 is TGTGCCAGCAGCTCCTTCAAAGCTTCAGATACGCAGTATTTT. The encoded protein is CASSSFKASDTQYF.

This clone has just a few counts. V usage is TRBV5-5 and J usage is TRBJ2-3; 13 positions match TRBD2. The CDR3 consists of 18 residues. V was clipped by 4 bases and J by 4 bases; unmatched bases: 12. Germline V gene lookup returns CDR1 SGHKS and CDR2 YYEKEE (reference sequence). The CDR3 nucleotides read TGTGCCAGCAGCCTTTTCAGCACTAGCGGGAGGGCCCCAGATACGCAGTATTTT. This encodes CASSLFSTSGRAPDTQYF.

This sequence joins TRBV4-1 and TRBJ2-7, with D tentatively TRBD2 (6 bases). Germline V gene lookup returns CDR1 MGHRA and CDR2 YSYEKL. CDR3 length equals 15 residues. With 3 bases removed from V and 0 bases from J, the gap between germline ends came to 12 bases. The CDR3 reads CASSQRDSDSYEQYF. The CDR3 DNA reads as TGCGCCAGCAGCCAGAGGGACTCAGACTCCTACGAGCAGTACTTC.

This clone was seen only a few times. V is TRBV7-6 and J is TRBJ1-1; D perhaps matches TRBD1 (5 bases). CDR3 size: 15 residues. Germline V gives CDR1 SGHVS, CDR2 FNYEAQ. Trimming removed 4 bases at V and 6 bases at J, with 18 bases between. In nucleotides, the CDR3 is TGTGCCAGCAGCTCCGGGGGTGAGGTTAGGGCTGAAGCTTTCTTT. This translates into CASSSGGEVRAEAFF.

This clone was counted at least ten times. The CDR3 coding sequence is TGTGCCGCCGGTGTAGCCAAAAACATTCAGTACTTC. This sequence encodes CAAGVAKNIQYF. This chain joins TRBV6-1 and TRBJ2-4; D not resolved. The CDR3 has 12 residues. Trimming removed 11 bases from V and 0 bases from J, with 8 bases in between. CDR1 and CDR2 from the germline V gene are MNHNS and SASEGT.

This clone is medium-sized (0.01 to 0.1%) in the sample. V is TRBV7-9 and J is TRBJ2-5, with 8 positions matching TRBD2. In germline, CDR1 is SEHNR, CDR2 FQNEAQ (reference sequence). CDR3 length equals 16 residues. The J segment lost 4 bases and the V segment lost 8 bases, leaving 15 bases of the junction unmatched. CDR3 amino acids: CASETSAQLSTETQYF. DNA of the CDR3: TGTGCCAGCGAGACTAGCGCTCAACTTTCGACAGAGACCCAGTACTTC.

The chain recombines TRBV5-5 with TRBJ1-3; D is possibly TRBD1 (5 bases). V was shortened by 1 base and J by 0 bases, with 11 bases between the two germline ends. This CDR3 spans 16 amino acids. The germline gives CDR1 SGHKS, CDR2 YYEKEE (reference sequence). The CDR3 DNA reads TGTGCCAGCAGCTTGTATGTCGGGGGCTCTGGAAACACCATATATTTT. Translation: CASSLYVGGSGNTIYF.

The chain carries TRBV7-8 and TRBJ1-1, with unresolved D. CDR3 size: 14 residues. Trimming cost V 2 bases and J 1 base, with 8 bases left between them. The germline V gene encodes CDR1 SGHVS and CDR2 FQNEAQ. CDR3 in amino acids: CASSLIETNTEAFF. In nucleotides, the CDR3 is TGTGCCAGCAGCTTAATTGAGACGAACACTGAAGCTTTCTTT.

The chain joins TRBV27 to TRBJ1-5; D not resolved. Germline values: CDR1 MNHEY, CDR2 SMNVEV (reference sequence). V was shortened by 3 bases and J by 2 bases, with 8 bases between the two germline ends. This CDR3 comprises 14 residues. CDR3 protein: CASSLVGGNQPQHF. In nucleotides, the CDR3 is TGTGCCAGCAGTTTGGTCGGGGGCAATCAGCCCCAGCATTTT.

The chain couples TRBV19 to TRBJ2-1; TRBD2 matches at 13 bases. The CDR3 has 16 amino acids. The V and J ends lost 5 bases and 10 bases, in that order; junction bases with no gene match: 11. Germline CDR1 reads LNHDA; CDR2 reads SQIVND (reference sequence). CDR3 region: CASSLTGLAGLREQFF. As DNA, the CDR3 is TGTGCCAGTAGTCTTACGGGACTAGCGGGACTCAGGGAGCAGTTCTTC.

This clone was counted between two and nine times. The rearrangement uses TRBV30 and TRBJ2-6; a weak D match, TRBD1 (6 bases). This CDR3 region has 15 residues. Germline V gene data show CDR1 as GTSNPN and CDR2 as SVGIG (reference sequence). V was trimmed by 0 bases and J by 0 bases, leaving 6 bases between them. The CDR3 here is CAWSVGGSGANVLTF. CDR3 coding DNA: TGTGCCTGGAGTGTAGGGGGCTCTGGGGCCAACGTCCTGACTTTC.

This clone was counted a single time. The gene calls are TRBV6-4 and TRBJ2-6; D remains unclear. V was clipped by 5 bases and J by 5 bases, with 22 bases between them. CDR1 is MRHNA, CDR2 SNTAGT, per germline. This CDR3 comprises 18 residues. CDR3 in amino acids: CASSRVHSRQSRANVLTF. CDR3 sequence (DNA): TGTGCCAGCAGTCGTGTACACTCACGACAAAGTCGGGCCAACGTCCTGACTTTC.

The chain employs TRBV11-2 and TRBJ1-4; D is possibly TRBD1 (5 bases). The CDR3 totals 15 residues. Trimming stripped 2 bases from V and 1 base from J, with 8 bases between. Germline V lookup: CDR1 SGHAT, CDR2 FQNNGV. CDR3 nucleotide sequence: TGTGCCAGCAGCTTACACAGGAGAACTAATGAAAAACTGTTTTTT. Amino acid sequence: CASSLHRRTNEKLFF. The entire variable domain, with the rest obtained from reference TRBV11-2 and TRBJ1-4, is as follows: EAGVAQSPRYKIIEKRQSVAFWCNPISGHATLYWYQQILGQGPKLLIQFQNNGVVDDSQLPKDRFSAERLKGVDSTLKIQPAKLEDSAVYLCASSLHRRTNEKLFFGSGTQLSVL.

In this sample, this clone turned up once. Written as DNA, the CDR3 is TGTGCCGGCCAAAGAAACACTGAAGCTTTCTTT. Its protein product is CAGQRNTEAFF. This chain links TRBV2 with TRBJ1-1; D not resolved. Germline CDR1 is SNHLY and CDR2 is FYNNEI. Between the trimmed V and J ends, which lost 11 bases and 2 bases, there was a span of 9 bases. CDR3 length: 11 residues.

The chain uses TRBV11-2 and TRBJ2-5, with D maybe TRBD2 (6 bases). V was cut by 2 bases and J by 5 bases, with 24 bases left in between. The germline CDR1 and CDR2 sequences are SGHAT and FQNNGV. This CDR3 contains 18 residues. CDR3 protein: CASSLPFLTGAGLETQYF. In nucleotides, the CDR3 is TGTGCCAGCAGCTTACCCTTTCTCACTGGGGCGGGACTTGAGACCCAGTACTTC.

The chain uses TRBV6-1 and TRBJ2-6, with 7 nucleotides matching TRBD2. The CDR3 length is 15 residues. Germline V gene data show CDR1 as MNHNS and CDR2 as SASEGT. The ends lost 9 bases at V and 3 bases at J; junction bases unmatched: 8. The CDR3 reads CARGEGSGGANVLTF. CDR3 nucleotide sequence: TGTGCCAGGGGGGAGGGCTCAGGTGGGGCCAACGTCCTGACTTTC.

This clone is medium-sized. The rearrangement uses TRBV6-4 and TRBJ2-1; TRBD2 agrees at 11 bases. This CDR3 is built from 14 residues. The V segment lost 10 bases and the J segment 6 bases; nucleotides outside the gene matches: 8. Germline-derived CDR1 and CDR2 are MRHNA and SNTAGT. CDR3 bases: TGTGCCACCTCACTAGCGGGAGCGGTCAATGAGCAGTTCTTC. It is translated as CATSLAGAVNEQFF.

The chain recombines TRBV27 with TRBJ1-5; tentative D call: TRBD1 (5 bases). The CDR3 has 14 residues. From germline, CDR1 is MNHEY and CDR2 SMNVEV (reference sequence). The V gene lost 2 bases and the J gene lost 6 bases, with 11 bases spanning the gap. The CDR3 nucleotides read TGTGCCAGCAGTTTAATAGGGGATGGTCAGCCCCAGCATTTT. Its protein is CASSLIGDGQPQHF.

In this sample, this clone turned up once. The V and J genes are TRBV7-7 and TRBJ2-7, with 9 bases fitting TRBD1. This CDR3 is built from 15 residues. Trimming removed 4 bases from V and 2 bases from J; junction bases left unmatched: 6. Germline V gives CDR1 SSHAT, CDR2 FNYEAQ (reference sequence). The CDR3 nucleotides are TGTGCCAGCAGCTCCGGGACAGGGTTTCCCTACGAGCAGTACTTC. Translation gives CASSSGTGFPYEQYF.

This chain uses TRBV29-1 with TRBJ2-1, with 10 bases lining up with TRBD1. This CDR3 has 16 amino acids. Trimming cost V 4 bases and J 7 bases; bases outside gene matches: 13. Germline CDR1 and CDR2: SQVTM and ANQGSEA. The CDR3 coding sequence is TGCAGCGTTGTTGGGACAGGGGACGGCTTGGAAAATGAGCAGTTCTTC. Its translation: CSVVGTGDGLENEQFF.

This clone turned up a few times. The rearrangement uses TRBV5-1 and TRBJ2-7, with D tentatively TRBD1 (5 bases). There are 15 residues in the CDR3. Germline V gene lookup returns CDR1 SGHRS and CDR2 YFSETQ. The V end was cut by 4 bases, the J end by 7 bases, with 21 bases between. This CDR3 reads CASSLERADPGEQYF. The CDR3 DNA is TGCGCCAGCAGCCTGGAACGGGCAGATCCAGGGGAGCAGTACTTC.

This chain uses TRBV19 with TRBJ1-2; D is perhaps TRBD1 (5 bases). This CDR3 has 13 amino acids. Trimming removed 5 bases from V and 4 bases from J, with 11 bases in between. Germline V lookup: CDR1 LNHDA, CDR2 SQIVND (reference sequence). The CDR3 coding sequence is TGTGCCAGTAGTGTCGGGACGGGCTATGGCTACACCTTC. The encoded protein is CASSVGTGYGYTF.